One sample yielded the 29 T cell receptor beta chains listed below, sequenced in a study of blood T cell repertoires in COVID-19. The repertoire was sequenced with immunoSEQ multiplex PCR; TCRdb's copy has only in-frame clones and lacks some. The table records some 97,000 clones, roughly 87% of them present only once. The sequencing input was peripheral blood. All receptors come from a man aged 25-45 years in a cohort sampled during active COVID-19.

In this sample, this clone turned up a few times. J is TRBJ2-1 and V is TRBV6-1; 8 bases fit TRBD1. V trimming: 3 bases; J trimming: 6 bases; junction bases outside the gene matches: 7. This CDR3 comprises 15 residues. The germline CDR1 and CDR2 sequences are MNHNS and SASEGT. CDR3 residues: CASSDQDRAPNEQFF. CDR3 DNA: TGTGCCAGCAGTGACCAGGACAGGGCCCCCAATGAGCAGTTCTTC.

This clone turned up a few times. The chain links TRBV2 to TRBJ1-5, with 9 bases aligning to TRBD1. Germline V gene data show CDR1 as SNHLY and CDR2 as FYNNEI. V shed 8 bases, J shed 7 bases, and the junction held 9 bases outside the gene matches. The CDR3 loop spans 14 amino acids. CDR3 nucleotides: TGTGCCAGCTCTCCACAGGGGGCCGAACAGCCCCAGCATTTT. Its protein is CASSPQGAEQPQHF. The complete variable domain, with remaining parts taken from reference TRBV2 and TRBJ1-5, reads EPEVTQTPSHQVTQMGQEVILRCVPISNHLYFYWYRQILGQKVEFLVSFYNNEISEKSEIFDDQFSVERPDGSNFTLKIRSTKLEDSAMYFCASSPQGAEQPQHFGDGTRLSIL.

J is TRBJ1-5 and V is TRBV19, with D tentatively TRBD1 (6 bases). Germline CDR1 and CDR2: LNHDA and SQIVND (reference sequence). The CDR3 covers 16 residues. V was pared by 6 bases and J by 10 bases, with 25 bases between. The CDR3 here is CASSSFGAGANSPQHF. The CDR3 nucleotides are TGTGCCAGTAGCTCCTTCGGCGCAGGGGCGAATAGTCCCCAGCATTTT.

CDR3 nucleotides: TGTGCCAGCAGCCCTCGGGGGGGAACTCGTCTCGAGCAGTACTTC. Translating gives CASSPRGGTRLEQYF. This rearrangement joins TRBV6-2 or TRBV6-3 to TRBJ2-7; 8 nucleotides match TRBD2. J gave up 6 bases and V 6 bases, and 13 bases lay outside the gene matches. CDR1 and CDR2 (germline): MNHEY, SVGEGT. The CDR3 loop spans 15 amino acids.

This chain links TRBV19 with TRBJ1-3; 10 bases agree with TRBD1. Germline trimming cut 5 bases from V and 2 bases from J; bases unmatched to any gene: 6. This CDR3 has 16 amino acids. Germline V lookup: CDR1 LNHDA, CDR2 SQIVND (reference sequence). CDR3 amino acids: CASSATGTGAGNTIYF. DNA of the CDR3: TGTGCCAGTAGTGCTACCGGGACAGGGGCTGGAAACACCATATATTTT.

The DNA for the CDR3 is TGTGCCAGCAACGTCCCGGGACAGGGGAGGACTGAAGCTTTCTTT. This sequence encodes CASNVPGQGRTEAFF. The chain is built from TRBV6-5 and TRBJ1-1, with TRBD1 matching over 10 bases. CDR3 length: 15 residues. Trimming cost V 7 bases and J 5 bases; bases outside gene matches: 10. CDR1 is MNHEY, CDR2 SVGAGI, per germline.

This clone was counted once. The V gene is TRBV3-1 (or the pseudogene TRBV3-2), the J gene TRBJ1-2; TRBD1 matches 7 bases. The germline V gene encodes CDR1 LGHDT and CDR2 YNNKEL (reference sequence). CDR3 length: 14 residues. Trimming removed 5 bases from V and 3 bases from J; junction bases left unmatched: 6. CDR3 sequence: CASSSYRGDYGYTF. The CDR3 DNA follows: TGTGCCAGCAGCTCATACAGGGGTGACTATGGCTACACCTTC.

V and J are TRBV5-8 and TRBJ2-6; 7 nucleotides line up with TRBD1. Looked up from germline, CDR1 is SGHTS and CDR2 is YDEGEE. V lost 0 bases, J lost 0 bases, and 9 bases stayed unmatched. The length of the CDR3 is 19 residues. The CDR3 protein is CASSLGTGAYSSGANVLTF. The CDR3 nucleotides read TGTGCCAGCAGCTTGGGTACAGGGGCCTACTCCTCTGGGGCCAACGTCCTGACTTTC.

This sequence joins TRBV3-1 (or the pseudogene TRBV3-2) and TRBJ2-1; 10 bases match TRBD1. Per germline, CDR1 LGHDT and CDR2 YNNKEL (reference sequence). Unmatched junction bases numbered 6, after V lost 2 bases and J lost 5 bases. The CDR3 is 16 amino acids. CDR3 in amino acids: CASSQFIGTGDNEQFF. In DNA, the CDR3 is TGTGCCAGCAGCCAATTTATAGGGACAGGGGACAATGAGCAGTTCTTC.

The chain joins TRBV5-5 to TRBJ1-2, with a possible D match to TRBD1 (6 bases). Trimming left V 0 bases short and J 1 base short, with 10 bases between. This CDR3 is built from 15 residues. The germline CDR1 and CDR2 sequences are SGHKS and YYEKEE (reference sequence). The DNA for the CDR3 is TGTGCCAGCAGCTTGGGAACAGGGATTAACTATGGCTACACCTTC. It translates to CASSLGTGINYGYTF.

The chain has TRBV18 and TRBJ2-7, with TRBD1 identical over 7 bases. This CDR3 comprises 14 residues. Germline V CDR1 and CDR2: KGHSH, LQKENI. V lost 1 base to trimming and J lost 5 bases; unmatched junction nucleotides: 5. The CDR3 region has the DNA TGTGCCAGCTCACCACGACAGGGATCCGACGAGCAGTACTTC. It is translated as CASSPRQGSDEQYF.

This clone showed up just once. This chain links TRBV28 with TRBJ2-7; D may be TRBD2 (6 bases). The CDR3 runs to 13 residues. Trimming took 8 bases from V and 2 from J, leaving 13 bases between them. From germline, CDR1 is MDHEN and CDR2 SYDVKM. Here the CDR3 DNA reads TGTGCCAGCTTCGGGGGTCAAACCTACGAGCAGTACTTC. It yields the protein CASFGGQTYEQYF. Combining the CDR3 with reference TRBV28 and TRBJ2-7 gives the whole variable domain DVKVTQSSRYLVKRTGEKVFLECVQDMDHENMFWYRQDPGLGLRLIYFSYDVKMKEKGDIPEGYSVSREKKERFSLILESASTNQTSMYLCASFGGQTYEQYFGPGTRLTVT.

The chain recombines TRBV6-2 or TRBV6-3 with TRBJ1-2; possible D gene TRBD1, 5 bases. This CDR3 has 14 residues. The germline V gene has CDR1 MNHEY and CDR2 SVGEGT. Trimming took 0 bases from V and 7 from J, leaving 12 bases between them. CDR3 region: CASSYSRGSGGYTF. In DNA, the CDR3 is TGTGCCAGCAGTTACTCGCGGGGGTCGGGTGGCTACACCTTC.

This chain links TRBV28 with TRBJ2-7; the match to TRBD1 covers 9 bases. The CDR3 runs 14 residues. Losses at the gene ends were 8 bases for V and 3 bases for J; bases not matched to a gene: 8. Germline-derived CDR1 and CDR2 are MDHEN and SYDVKM. Written as DNA, the CDR3 is TGTGCCAGCGGCTCGGGACAGGGTGGCTACGAGCAGTACTTC. Amino acids: CASGSGQGGYEQYF.

The sample holds one count of this clone. This sequence joins TRBV28 and TRBJ1-1; possible D gene TRBD1, 5 bases. The CDR3 is 14 residues long. The V end was cut by 6 bases, the J end by 0 bases, with 11 bases between. The germline V gene encodes CDR1 MDHEN and CDR2 SYDVKM. The CDR3 protein is CASSRGGMNTEAFF. As DNA, the CDR3 is TGTGCCAGCAGCCGGGGGGGGATGAACACTGAAGCTTTCTTT. The full variable domain, its missing parts supplied by reference TRBV28 and TRBJ1-1, is DVKVTQSSRYLVKRTGEKVFLECVQDMDHENMFWYRQDPGLGLRLIYFSYDVKMKEKGDIPEGYSVSREKKERFSLILESASTNQTSMYLCASSRGGMNTEAFFGQGTRLTVV.

This clone has more than one count but fewer than ten. The chain joins TRBV7-3 to TRBJ1-2, with 8 bases matching TRBD1. V was clipped by 1 base and J by 4 bases; unmatched bases: 2. This CDR3 has 14 amino acids. CDR1 is SGHTA, CDR2 FQGTGA, per germline. This CDR3 is CASSLSGTGYGYTF. The CDR3 DNA sequence: TGTGCCAGCAGCTTAAGTGGGACAGGCTATGGCTACACCTTC.

This CDR3 is CAWSPGTRDTQYF. The CDR3 bases are TGTGCCTGGAGTCCCGGGACTAGAGATACGCAGTATTTT. This rearrangement joins TRBV30 to TRBJ2-3, with 8 bases that match TRBD2. This CDR3 has 13 amino acids. Germline CDR1 reads GTSNPN; CDR2 reads SVGIG (reference sequence). The V and J ends lost 2 bases and 5 bases, in that order; junction bases with no gene match: 3.

The rearrangement uses TRBV7-2 and TRBJ1-6, with D perhaps TRBD1 (6 bases). Per the germline V gene, CDR1 is SGHTA and CDR2 is FQGNSA. This CDR3 comprises 13 residues. Trimming took off 8 bases at V and 8 bases at J, with 13 bases between the two ends. CDR3 in DNA: TGTGCCAGCGGCCTTTACAGGGATTCACCCCTCCACTTT. Its protein is CASGLYRDSPLHF.

J is TRBJ1-2 and V is TRBV28, with D hard to call. Trimming removed 2 bases at V and 8 bases at J, with 6 bases between. Germline V gene lookup returns CDR1 MDHEN and CDR2 SYDVKM. This CDR3 comprises 11 residues. The CDR3 DNA reads as TGTGCCAGCAGTTTAGGGCGCGGCTACACCTTC. Protein sequence: CASSLGRGYTF.

The table lists this clone with a few counts. V usage is TRBV28 and J usage is TRBJ1-2; 8 nucleotides agree with TRBD1. The V segment lost 1 base and the J segment 8 bases; nucleotides outside the gene matches: 15. Germline V gene data show CDR1 as MDHEN and CDR2 as SYDVKM. The CDR3 spans 17 residues. The CDR3 region has the DNA TGTGCCAGCAGTTTATCCCAGGGGGCGAATCAGTTCTGGGGCTACACCTTC. The encoded protein is CASSLSQGANQFWGYTF.

This clone was observed a single time. The chain carries TRBV7-2 and TRBJ2-2, with 9 bases lining up with TRBD2. The CDR3 has 15 amino acids. The germline V gene encodes CDR1 SGHTA and CDR2 FQGNSA. With V trimmed by 2 bases and J by 7 bases, 5 bases remained unmatched. The CDR3 here is CASSLHPSGIGELFF. In nucleotides, the CDR3 is TGTGCCAGCAGCTTACATCCTAGCGGGATCGGGGAGCTGTTTTTT.

The chain uses TRBV18 and TRBJ2-1, with D perhaps TRBD2 (6 bases). The CDR3 has 12 residues. Trimming removed 0 bases at V and 15 bases at J, with 12 bases between. CDR1 KGHSH and CDR2 LQKENI come from the germline V gene. The CDR3 sequence is CASSPPRGLLFF. The DNA of the CDR3 is TGTGCCAGCTCACCACCTCGGGGACTTCTGTTCTTC.

The gene calls are TRBV7-2 and TRBJ1-1; a possible D gene is TRBD1 (6 bases). V dropped 1 base and J dropped 0 bases, with 12 bases sitting between them. The V gene's germline CDR1 is SGHTA and CDR2 FQGNSA. The CDR3 length is 16 residues. The CDR3 loop is CASSLVARGMNTEAFF. The CDR3, as DNA: TGTGCCAGCAGCTTAGTCGCTAGGGGGATGAACACTGAAGCTTTCTTT.

V gene TRBV30 combines with J gene TRBJ2-3, with a possible D match to TRBD1 (5 bases). The CDR3 runs to 15 residues. Germline V gene data show CDR1 as GTSNPN and CDR2 as SVGIG (reference sequence). V was shortened by 2 bases and J by 6 bases, with 18 bases between the two germline ends. The CDR3 DNA is TGTGCCTGGAGTCCCCCGAATGGGGCTAGGGATACGCAGTATTTT. Encoded protein: CAWSPPNGARDTQYF.

The chain has TRBV28 and TRBJ1-4, with TRBD1 identical over 9 bases. The CDR3 runs 15 residues. Germline V lookup: CDR1 MDHEN, CDR2 SYDVKM. The V gene end was trimmed by 2 bases and the J gene end by 4 bases; junction bases not matched to a gene: 2. For the CDR3, the DNA is TGTGCCAGCAGTTTACAGGGACAGGGTAATGAAAAACTGTTTTTT. This gives the protein CASSLQGQGNEKLFF.

The CDR3, as DNA: TGTGCCAGCAGTCAGGTTGCCGGGACAGGGAGTTATGGCTACACCTTC. Translated, it gives CASSQVAGTGSYGYTF. This chain joins TRBV7-2 and TRBJ1-2; TRBD1 matches 9 bases. CDR1 SGHTA and CDR2 FQGNSA come from the germline V gene. Germline trimming cut 6 bases from V and 5 bases from J; bases unmatched to any gene: 13. The CDR3 totals 16 residues.

The chain couples TRBV19 to TRBJ1-2; possibly TRBD1 for D (5 bases). Germline values: CDR1 LNHDA, CDR2 SQIVND (reference sequence). V lost 5 bases and J lost 5, with 9 bases in between. The length of the CDR3 is 12 residues. This chain's CDR3 is CASSPGGYGYTF. The DNA for the CDR3 is TGTGCCAGTAGTCCGGGGGGATATGGCTACACCTTC. The variable domain in full, with the rest retrieved from reference TRBV19 and TRBJ1-2, is DGGITQSPKYLFRKEGQNVTLSCEQNLNHDAMYWYRQDPGQGLRLIYYSQIVNDFQKGDIAEGYSVSREKKESFPLTVTSAQKNPTAFYLCASSPGGYGYTFGSGTRLTVV.

Here the CDR3 reads CASSFLKPGQANYGYTF. The CDR3 nucleotides read TGTGCCAGCAGTTTCTTGAAACCGGGACAGGCAAACTATGGCTACACCTTC. This chain uses TRBV28 with TRBJ1-2, with 8 bases identical to TRBD1. V gave up 3 bases and J gave up 2 bases; unmatched junction bases: 11. Germline CDR1 is MDHEN and CDR2 is SYDVKM. The CDR3 has 17 residues.

This rearrangement joins TRBV11-3 to TRBJ2-3; unclear D gene. Germline assignment: CDR1 SGHNT and CDR2 YENEEA. Trimming took off 3 bases at V and 1 base at J, with 11 bases between the two ends. The CDR3 totals 15 residues. The CDR3 DNA is TGTGCCAGCAGCTTTGGTCCCCAGGGCACAGATACGCAGTATTTT. It encodes CASSFGPQGTDTQYF.